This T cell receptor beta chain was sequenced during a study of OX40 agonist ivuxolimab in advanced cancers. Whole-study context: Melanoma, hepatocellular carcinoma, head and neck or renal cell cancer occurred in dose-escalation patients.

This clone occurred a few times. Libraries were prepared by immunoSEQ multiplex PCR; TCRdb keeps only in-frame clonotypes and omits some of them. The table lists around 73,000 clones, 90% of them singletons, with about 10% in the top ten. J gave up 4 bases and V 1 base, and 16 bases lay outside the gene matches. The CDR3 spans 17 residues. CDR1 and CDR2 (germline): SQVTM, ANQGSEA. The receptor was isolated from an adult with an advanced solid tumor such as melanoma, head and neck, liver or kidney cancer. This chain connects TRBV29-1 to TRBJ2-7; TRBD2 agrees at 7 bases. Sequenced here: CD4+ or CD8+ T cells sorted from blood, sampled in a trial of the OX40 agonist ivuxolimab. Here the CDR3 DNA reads TGCAGCGTTGAAGTTTTGTCGGGGGGACCCTTGGCTTACGAGCAGTACTTC. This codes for CSVEVLSGGPLAYEQYF.